The rows below give T cell receptor beta chains drawn from one sample of a study of PD-L1 blockade in urothelial cancer. The repertoire was sequenced with immunoSEQ multiplex PCR; TCRdb's copy has only in-frame clones and lacks some. The sample lists fewer than 45,000 clones; 65% to 85% were seen once. Sequenced material: PBMCs, taken around atezolizumab (anti-PD-L1) treatment. These receptors all come from a man in his 60s with urothelial cancer. Both conserved end residues are part of each CDR3. D genes are given only for firm matches. Rows give clone size only sometimes, using once, few, many, or a class for an expanded clone.

v_gene,abundance,j_gene,d_gene,CDR3nt,CDR3aa
TRBV10-2,NA,TRBJ1-5,NA,TGCGCCAGCAGTGACCCTGCAGGGATGCCAATTGAGCCCCAGCATTTT,CASSDPAGMPIEPQHF
TRBV14,NA,TRBJ2-2,TRBD2,TGTGCCAGCAGCCAAGGAGCGGGAGGGAACACCGGGGAGCTGTTTTTT,CASSQGAGGNTGELFF
TRBV4-1,few,TRBJ2-1,TRBD2,TGCGCCAGCAGCCAAGTTGCGGGGGGGCCGATCAATGAGCAGTTCTTC,CASSQVAGGPINEQFF
TRBV28,NA,TRBJ2-1,NA,TGTGCCAGCAGTTTAGGGGCGGGAACAGCCTACAATGAGCAGTTCTTC,CASSLGAGTAYNEQFF
TRBV7-9,NA,TRBJ2-5,TRBD2,TGTGCCAGCAGCCCAGCCGGGACTAGCGGGGAGACCCAGTACTTC,CASSPAGTSGETQYF
TRBV28,NA,TRBJ2-5,TRBD1,TGTGCCAGCAGTCCGCTGGACAGGGGATTCGCAAAGACCCAGTACTTC,CASSPLDRGFAKTQYF
TRBV5-1,NA,TRBJ2-1,TRBD2,TGCGCCAGCAGCTTGACGGGAGGACTCTACAATGAGCAGTTCTTC,CASSLTGGLYNEQFF
TRBV6-6,NA,TRBJ2-4,NA,TGTGCCAGCAGCCTATTCAGGGGCACAGCCAAAAACATTCAGTACTTC,CASSLFRGTAKNIQYF
TRBV5-4,NA,TRBJ1-5,NA,TGTGCCAGCAGCTTGGAGGGGGGCAATCAGCCCCAGCATTTT,CASSLEGGNQPQHF
TRBV5-1,few,TRBJ1-1,TRBD1,TGCGCCAGCAGCCCCGGACAGGGGGCGCTTGAAGCTTTCTTT,CASSPGQGALEAFF
TRBV18,NA,TRBJ1-1,TRBD1,TGTGCCAGCTCAGGGGACAGTTTGAACACTGAAGCTTTCTTT,CASSGDSLNTEAFF
TRBV6-1,NA,TRBJ2-6,NA,TGTGCCAGCAGCCAGGACTTGTCTGGGGCCAACGTCCTGACTTTC,CASSQDLSGANVLTF
TRBV27,NA,TRBJ2-7,NA,TGTGCCAGTTCGGGACAAACTCCCTACGAGCAGTACTTC,CASSGQTPYEQYF
TRBV19,NA,TRBJ1-1,NA,TGTGCCAGTAGTATCTCCACGGGGAACACTGAAGCTTTCTTT,CASSISTGNTEAFF
TRBV28,NA,TRBJ1-5,NA,TGTGCCAGCAGCCAGAGCAATCAGCCCCAGCATTTT,CASSQSNQPQHF
TRBV28,NA,TRBJ1-3,NA,TGTGCCAGCAGTTCCCAGGGGTGGGCGGGAAACACCATATATTTT,CASSSQGWAGNTIYF
TRBV28,NA,TRBJ2-3,NA,TGTGCCAGCAGCCGCACCGGGAGAGTAGATACGCAGTATTTT,CASSRTGRVDTQYF
TRBV10-2,NA,TRBJ1-5,TRBD1,TGCGCCAGCAGGGACGGACAGGGCTGGGGTCAGCCCCAGCATTTT,CASRDGQGWGQPQHF
TRBV27,NA,TRBJ2-3,TRBD1,TGTGCCAGCAGTTTAGGGACAGGGGGCTTAGATACGCAGTATTTT,CASSLGTGGLDTQYF
TRBV7-2,NA,TRBJ2-5,TRBD2,TGTGCCAGCAGCCCTGGGGGGGTTCAGACCCAGTACTTC,CASSPGGVQTQYF
TRBV19,NA,TRBJ2-1,NA,TGTGCCAGTAGTCCAGGGGGGTGGTTGTATGAGCAGTTCTTC,CASSPGGWLYEQFF
TRBV9,NA,TRBJ2-1,TRBD2,TGTGCCAGCAACAAAAAGACTAGCGGGAGCCTCGATGAGCAGTTCTTC,CASNKKTSGSLDEQFF
TRBV7-2,NA,TRBJ2-1,NA,TGTGCCAGCAGCTCCCGTCAGGGCGGCTCCTACAATGAGCAGTTCTTC,CASSSRQGGSYNEQFF
TRBV4-1,NA,TRBJ2-3,TRBD2,TGCGCCAGCAGCCAAGATCGGACTAGCGGGAGGGCAGATACGCAGTATTTT,CASSQDRTSGRADTQYF
TRBV4-3,NA,TRBJ1-2,NA,TGCGCCAGCAGCCAAGACTTGGGCATTGGGGGGTCGGGCTACACCTTC,CASSQDLGIGGSGYTF
TRBV7-2,NA,TRBJ2-3,TRBD2,TGTGCCAGCAGCTCTCTAGCGGGAGGTGCAGATACGCAGTATTTT,CASSSLAGGADTQYF
TRBV28,NA,TRBJ2-2,TRBD1,TGTGCCAGCAGTACCGACAGGGAGACCGGGGAGCTGTTTTTT,CASSTDRETGELFF
TRBV28,NA,TRBJ2-2,TRBD2,TGTGCCAGCAGTTTATCGTGGGGGGGACCCACCGGGGAGCTGTTTTTT,CASSLSWGGPTGELFF
TRBV10-1,NA,TRBJ2-1,TRBD1,TGCGCCAGTAAGGAGACAGGGAAAAATGAGCAGTTCTTC,CASKETGKNEQFF
TRBV4-1,few,TRBJ2-3,NA,TGCGCCAGCAGCCAAGAGCCGTACAGGGAGTTGTCCACAGATACGCAGTATTTT,CASSQEPYRELSTDTQYF
TRBV10-3,NA,TRBJ2-2,TRBD2,TGTGCCATCAGTGCGGGGGGGAGGACCGGGGAGCTGTTTTTT,CAISAGGRTGELFF
TRBV9,NA,TRBJ2-7,TRBD1,TGTGCCAGCAGCGTAGGGGAAGGACAGGGTACCTACGAGCAGTACTTC,CASSVGEGQGTYEQYF
TRBV4-2,once,TRBJ2-1,TRBD2,TGTGCCAGCAGCCAAGGGGGACTAGCCGGGGCTGAGCAGTTCTTC,CASSQGGLAGAEQFF
TRBV6-1,NA,TRBJ2-1,NA,TGTGCCAGCAGTGGGGGTAGCGGCTTAAAAGGGAATGAGCAGTTCTTC,CASSGGSGLKGNEQFF
TRBV6-5,NA,TRBJ2-7,TRBD2,TGTGCCAGCAGTTACTCGATGCGCGGGGGGACCTACGAGCAGTACTTC,CASSYSMRGGTYEQYF
TRBV2,once,TRBJ2-3,NA,TGTGCCAGCAGGAGTAGACTAACCACAGATACGCAGTATTTT,CASRSRLTTDTQYF
TRBV5-1,NA,TRBJ2-2,NA,TGCGCCAGCAGCGCTACGCAAACAGAGAACACCGGGGAGCTGTTTTTT,CASSATQTENTGELFF
TRBV18,NA,TRBJ1-2,TRBD1,TGTGCCAGCTCGGACAGGGGGCTATATGGCTACACCTTC,CASSDRGLYGYTF
TRBV6-5,few,TRBJ2-1,TRBD1,TGTGCCAGCAGACCCGGGACAGGGGGCTTAGATGAGCAGTTCTTC,CASRPGTGGLDEQFF
TRBV18,NA,TRBJ1-2,NA,TGTGCCAGCTCACCACAAGTTACGGCTAACTATGGCTACACCTTC,CASSPQVTANYGYTF
TRBV6-5,NA,TRBJ1-2,TRBD1,TGTGCCAGCAGTTACCTTGGACAGGGGAATGGCTACACCTTC,CASSYLGQGNGYTF
TRBV5-4,NA,TRBJ2-7,TRBD2,TGTGCCAGCAGCTTGGCCGCCGGGTTAGCGGGAGTCGAGCAGTACTTC,CASSLAAGLAGVEQYF
TRBV19,NA,TRBJ1-2,TRBD1,TGTGCCAGTAGTATGTCGGGACAGGGGTTGGAAGCTAACTATGGCTACACCTTC,CASSMSGQGLEANYGYTF
TRBV2,NA,TRBJ1-1,TRBD1,TGTGCCAGCAGCAGGGGGCTGAGGACTGAAGCTTTCTTT,CASSRGLRTEAFF
TRBV2,few,TRBJ2-7,NA,TGTGCCAGCAGTGATTTGAATTGGGTGACGAGCGAAGAGCAGTACTTC,CASSDLNWVTSEEQYF
TRBV6-6,NA,TRBJ2-1,NA,TGTGCCAGCAGTTATGCCGACTACGGCGAGCAGTTCTTC,CASSYADYGEQFF
TRBV25-1,NA,TRBJ1-4,NA,TGTGCCAGCAGTGAATTGGTTTTGGACAGCCTTGCCGAAAAACTGTTTTTT,CASSELVLDSLAEKLFF
TRBV19,NA,TRBJ1-5,NA,TGTGCCAGTAGTACAAACAGCTATAGCAATCAGCCCCAGCATTTT,CASSTNSYSNQPQHF
TRBV28,once,TRBJ1-5,TRBD1,TGTGCCAGCAGCTTGACAGGGAATCAGCCCCAGCATTTT,CASSLTGNQPQHF
TRBV19,NA,TRBJ2-1,NA,TGTGCCAGTAGAACTGGTAGTTCCCAATTCAATGAGCAGTTCTTC,CASRTGSSQFNEQFF